The rows below give T cell receptor beta chains drawn from one sample of a study. Profiling relied on immunoSEQ multiplex PCR, and the TCRdb table lists in-frame clones only, not all of them. The sample holds approximately 70,000 clones, 93% seen once. The sample taken for sequencing was PBMCs. These receptors originate from a man in his forties with rheumatoid arthritis. The CDR3 runs from the conserved cysteine through the conserved F or W. Fields, in order: D gene, V gene, J gene, CDR3 protein, CDR3 DNA. The D gene is left open where the match is weak.

d_call: TRBD2; v_call: TRBV28; j_call: TRBJ2-6; cdr3_aa: CASSPSAGESGANVLTF; cdr3_nt: TGTGCCAGCAGTCCCTCGGCGGGAGAGTCTGGGGCCAACGTCCTGACTTTC
d_call: NA; v_call: TRBV7-3; j_call: TRBJ2-1; cdr3_aa: CASSLGVRDNEQFF; cdr3_nt: TGTGCCAGCAGCTTAGGCGTTCGGGACAATGAGCAGTTCTTC
d_call: NA; v_call: TRBV27; j_call: TRBJ1-6; cdr3_aa: CASGFSQSSYNSPLHF; cdr3_nt: TGTGCCAGCGGATTCTCACAGAGCTCCTATAATTCACCCCTCCACTTT
d_call: NA; v_call: TRBV19; j_call: TRBJ1-5; cdr3_aa: CASSMGPVGVNQPQHF; cdr3_nt: TGTGCCAGTAGTATGGGCCCCGTCGGCGTCAATCAGCCCCAGCATTTT
d_call: NA; v_call: TRBV11-2; j_call: TRBJ1-5; cdr3_aa: CASSLVGGNQPQHF; cdr3_nt: TGTGCCAGCAGCTTAGTGGGGGGAAATCAGCCCCAGCATTTT
d_call: NA; v_call: TRBV11-3; j_call: TRBJ2-1; cdr3_aa: CASSLDTVDSYNEQFF; cdr3_nt: TGTGCCAGCAGCTTAGATACGGTGGATTCCTACAATGAGCAGTTCTTC
d_call: TRBD2; v_call: TRBV29-1; j_call: TRBJ2-1; cdr3_aa: CSVAGDVNEQFF; cdr3_nt: TGCAGCGTAGCGGGAGATGTGAATGAGCAGTTCTTC
d_call: TRBD1; v_call: TRBV3-1/TRBV3-2; j_call: TRBJ1-1; cdr3_aa: CASSLRPGQGNTEAFF; cdr3_nt: TGTGCCAGCAGCCTCCGCCCCGGACAGGGGAACACTGAAGCTTTCTTT
d_call: NA; v_call: TRBV24-1; j_call: TRBJ2-2; cdr3_aa: CATSDHTQLPNTGELFF; cdr3_nt: TGTGCCACCAGTGATCATACCCAGCTGCCGAACACCGGGGAGCTGTTTTTT
d_call: TRBD2; v_call: TRBV6-1; j_call: TRBJ2-3; cdr3_aa: CASSETRGAGVDTQYF; cdr3_nt: TGTGCCAGCAGTGAAACTCGTGGAGCGGGAGTGGATACGCAGTATTTT
d_call: NA; v_call: TRBV30; j_call: TRBJ1-2; cdr3_aa: CAWSPGGRSNYGYTF; cdr3_nt: TGTGCCTGGAGTCCCGGGGGGCGATCGAACTATGGCTACACCTTC
d_call: TRBD1; v_call: TRBV15; j_call: TRBJ2-6; cdr3_aa: CATSGPERGQADSGANVLTF; cdr3_nt: TGTGCCACCAGCGGCCCCGAGAGGGGACAGGCGGACTCTGGGGCCAACGTCCTGACTTTC
d_call: NA; v_call: TRBV7-2; j_call: TRBJ2-7; cdr3_aa: CASSATGLTRYEQYF; cdr3_nt: TGTGCCAGCAGCGCAACGGGACTTACAAGATACGAGCAGTACTTC